These 23 T cell receptor beta chains were sequenced from one sample in a study of blood T cell repertoires in COVID-19. Measured with immunoSEQ multiplex PCR; TCRdb has only the in-frame clones, and not every one. The table has 60,000 to 75,000 clones, roughly 80% seen once. Sample: peripheral blood. Receptors originate from a woman aged 80 or older with acute or convalescent COVID-19.

The chain employs TRBV19 and TRBJ2-5, with D perhaps TRBD2 (5 bases). CDR1 and CDR2 (germline): LNHDA, SQIVND (reference sequence). This CDR3 region has 13 residues. The V end lost 6 bases, the J end lost 5 bases, and 13 bases lay between the germline ends. The CDR3 DNA sequence: TGTGCCAGTAGGGACGCCCAGCGGGAGACCCAGTACTTC. Its translation is CASRDAQRETQYF. Supplemented by reference TRBV19 and TRBJ2-5, the full variable domain reads DGGITQSPKYLFRKEGQNVTLSCEQNLNHDAMYWYRQDPGQGLRLIYYSQIVNDFQKGDIAEGYSVSREKKESFPLTVTSAQKNPTAFYLCASRDAQRETQYFGPGTRLLVL.

The chain carries TRBV3-1 (or the pseudogene TRBV3-2) and TRBJ2-3, with unresolved D. V lost 0 bases to trimming and J lost 8 bases, with 6 bases between them. CDR3 size: 12 residues. The germline CDR1 and CDR2 sequences are LGHDT and YNNKEL (reference sequence). The CDR3 here is CASSQDSGTQYF. CDR3 bases: TGTGCCAGCAGCCAAGATTCAGGTACGCAGTATTTT.

This sequence joins TRBV18 and TRBJ1-1, with TRBD1 as a possible D gene (5 bases). Germline CDR1 reads KGHSH; CDR2 reads LQKENI. With 3 bases removed from V and 4 bases from J, the gap between germline ends came to 15 bases. The CDR3 is 15 amino acids. The CDR3 spells CASSPAIVGGTEAFF. The CDR3 coding sequence is TGTGCCAGCTCACCCGCTATCGTGGGGGGCACTGAAGCTTTCTTT.

V gene TRBV7-6 combines with J gene TRBJ2-1; 10 positions agree with TRBD2. This CDR3 has 17 residues. The V gene end was trimmed by 5 bases and the J gene end by 4 bases; junction bases not matched to a gene: 11. Germline-derived CDR1 and CDR2 are SGHVS and FNYEAQ. CDR3 nucleotide sequence: TGTGCCAGCAGCGGACAGAGGCTAGCGGGGGCATACAATGAGCAGTTCTTC. Its translation is CASSGQRLAGAYNEQFF.

To note about this clone: Other nucleotide sequences from this sample produce the same CDR3. The J gene is TRBJ2-2, the V gene TRBV6-5, with a tentative D call TRBD2 (6 bases). Germline values: CDR1 MNHEY, CDR2 SVGAGI. The V and J ends lost 3 bases and 5 bases respectively, with 10 bases between them. This CDR3 spans 14 amino acids. This CDR3 reads CASSYWAGTGELFF. The CDR3 DNA follows: TGTGCCAGCAGTTATTGGGCGGGAACCGGGGAGCTGTTTTTT.

The chain carries TRBV30 and TRBJ2-6; D is unresolved. The CDR3 sequence is 16 residues long. Looked up from germline, CDR1 is GTSNPN and CDR2 is SVGIG (reference sequence). The germline V and J ends were trimmed by 2 bases and 4 bases, with 15 bases remaining between them. CDR3 DNA sequence: TGTGCCTGGAGTTATCCAACGAGCTCGGGGGCCAACGTCCTGACTTTC. It encodes CAWSYPTSSGANVLTF.

This clone has only one observation. The chain has TRBV2 and TRBJ1-1; 12 nucleotides match TRBD1. In germline, CDR1 is SNHLY, CDR2 FYNNEI. This CDR3 is built from 15 residues. With V trimmed by 7 bases and J by 1 base, 4 bases remained unmatched. The CDR3 region is CASTGQGAKNTEAFF. For the CDR3, the DNA is TGTGCCAGCACGGGACAGGGGGCCAAGAACACTGAAGCTTTCTTT.

The J gene is TRBJ2-2, the V gene TRBV5-1; TRBD1 aligns across 8 bases. There are 18 residues in the CDR3. Germline-derived CDR1 and CDR2 are SGHRS and YFSETQ. Trimming removed 5 bases from V and 3 bases from J; junction bases left unmatched: 15. CDR3 residues: CASRRTGSSSLDTGELFF. The CDR3 nucleotides read TGCGCCAGCAGACGGACAGGGAGTAGTTCGCTAGACACCGGGGAGCTGTTTTTT.

The sample holds one count of this clone. The chain is built from TRBV29-1 and TRBJ1-3; maybe TRBD1 (6 bases). V was pared by 5 bases and J by 4 bases, with 15 bases between. Germline CDR1 is SQVTM and CDR2 is ANQGSEA. The CDR3 is 14 amino acids. The CDR3 protein is CSVLVGQRGNTIYF. The DNA of the CDR3 is TGCAGCGTTCTAGTCGGACAGCGCGGAAACACCATATATTTT.

The chain couples TRBV19 to TRBJ2-7; 12 bases align to TRBD2. The CDR3 spans 16 residues. Germline loops: CDR1 LNHDA, CDR2 SQIVND (reference sequence). With 4 bases clipped from V and 0 bases from J, the junction kept 4 bases outside the gene matches. The DNA of the CDR3 is TGTGCCAGTAGTAGACTAGCGGGGGCTAGCTCCTACGAGCAGTACTTC. Translating it yields CASSRLAGASSYEQYF. Full variable domain (outside the CDR3, taken from reference TRBV19 and TRBJ2-7): DGGITQSPKYLFRKEGQNVTLSCEQNLNHDAMYWYRQDPGQGLRLIYYSQIVNDFQKGDIAEGYSVSREKKESFPLTVTSAQKNPTAFYLCASSRLAGASSYEQYFGPGTRLTVT.

The chain is built from TRBV27 and TRBJ1-2; tentative D call: TRBD1 (6 bases). CDR1 is MNHEY and CDR2 is SMNVEV in the germline V gene (reference sequence). Deletions cut 6 bases from V and 3 bases from J, with 8 bases between. CDR3 length: 12 residues. The CDR3 reads CASSSGDYGYTF. For the CDR3, the DNA is TGTGCCAGCAGCTCAGGGGACTATGGCTACACCTTC.

The V gene is TRBV10-2, the J gene TRBJ2-2, with 9 positions matching TRBD2. This CDR3 comprises 17 residues. V gave up 0 bases and J gave up 4 bases; unmatched junction bases: 6. CDR1 is WSHSY and CDR2 is SAAADI in the germline V gene. This CDR3 reads CASSESAGGPGTGELFF. The CDR3 nucleotides read TGCGCCAGCAGTGAGTCCGCGGGGGGGCCGGGCACCGGGGAGCTGTTTTTT.

This sequence joins TRBV4-1 and TRBJ1-5; TRBD1 matches 11 bases. This CDR3 has 18 residues. CDR1 is MGHRA and CDR2 is YSYEKL in the germline V gene. V shed 1 base, J shed 2 bases, and the junction held 7 bases outside the gene matches. The CDR3 sequence is CASSQAPGTGGGNQPQHF. DNA for the CDR3: TGCGCCAGCAGCCAAGCCCCGGGGACAGGGGGTGGCAATCAGCCCCAGCATTTT.

V is TRBV5-4 and J is TRBJ2-2, with TRBD2 as a possible D gene (5 bases). Germline CDR1 reads SGHNT; CDR2 reads YYREEE (reference sequence). The CDR3 loop spans 16 amino acids. The ends were cut back, 4 bases at V and 0 bases at J, with 13 bases in the middle. The CDR3 DNA reads TGTGCCAGCAGCCCCCAAGAGGGTACGAACACCGGGGAGCTGTTTTTT. It is translated as CASSPQEGTNTGELFF.

V gene TRBV19 combines with J gene TRBJ2-7, with 9 bases that match TRBD1. Germline V gives CDR1 LNHDA, CDR2 SQIVND (reference sequence). Trimming removed 10 bases from V and 3 bases from J; junction bases left unmatched: 13. The CDR3 consists of 15 residues. The DNA for the CDR3 is TGTGCCACTCGGCCGGGACAGGGTTCATACTACGAGCAGTACTTC. Protein product: CATRPGQGSYYEQYF.

The chain uses TRBV6-4 and TRBJ2-2; a possible D gene is TRBD2 (6 bases). Trimming cost V 2 bases and J 5 bases, with 21 bases left between them. The CDR3 has 18 residues. CDR1 and CDR2 from the germline V gene are MRHNA and SNTAGT. CDR3 protein: CASSDHPLRAGRTGELFF. CDR3 nucleotides: TGTGCCAGCAGTGACCACCCTCTGCGCGCGGGGCGTACCGGGGAGCTGTTTTTT.

The V and J genes are TRBV2 and TRBJ2-7; 10 bases map to TRBD1. This CDR3 has 15 amino acids. Germline CDR1 is SNHLY and CDR2 is FYNNEI. V lost 7 bases and J lost 2; bases outside the gene matches: 8. In nucleotides, the CDR3 is TGTGCCAGCAAACAGACAGGGGGCGCTCCCTACGAGCAGTACTTC. Translated: CASKQTGGAPYEQYF.

The chain employs TRBV19 and TRBJ2-7; TRBD2 matches 14 bases. V lost 4 bases and J lost 3; bases outside the gene matches: 14. Germline V gives CDR1 LNHDA, CDR2 SQIVND (reference sequence). The CDR3 extends over 19 amino acids. The CDR3 DNA reads TGTGCCAGTAGTACCACCCGGACTAGCGGGGGGTCTGCCCTCTACGAGCAGTACTTC. Amino acid sequence: CASSTTRTSGGSALYEQYF.

This chain's CDR3 is CASSSGTIAAQYF. CDR3 nucleotide sequence: TGTGCCAGCAGCTCCGGGACTATTGCTGCGCAGTATTTT. The chain has TRBV11-3 and TRBJ2-3; 7 nucleotides match TRBD2. Per germline, CDR1 SGHNT and CDR2 YENEEA. The ends lost 4 bases at V and 10 bases at J; junction bases unmatched: 8. This CDR3 is built from 13 residues.

The chain joins TRBV5-6 to TRBJ2-5, with D maybe TRBD1 (6 bases). Germline CDR1 SGHDT, CDR2 YYEEEE. The CDR3 sequence is 13 residues long. V was pared by 4 bases and J by 7 bases, with 14 bases between. The CDR3 region is CASSPVGAGTQYF. The CDR3 DNA is TGTGCCAGCAGCCCCGTGGGGGCCGGGACCCAGTACTTC.

The rearrangement links TRBV6-4 to TRBJ2-1; TRBD2 agrees at 11 bases. Trimming at V came to 3 bases and at J to 8 bases, leaving 6 bases not matched to a gene. This CDR3 contains 15 residues. Germline assignment: CDR1 MRHNA and CDR2 SNTAGT. CDR3 protein: CASSDPSGGSDEQFF. For the CDR3, the DNA is TGTGCCAGCAGTGATCCTAGCGGGGGGAGCGATGAGCAGTTCTTC.

This chain joins TRBV6-4 and TRBJ1-2; 8 bases line up with TRBD1. The CDR3 totals 16 residues. Germline-derived CDR1 and CDR2 are MRHNA and SNTAGT. J lost 4 bases, V lost 0 bases, and 7 bases had no gene match. CDR3 in DNA: TGTGCCAGCAGTGACTCGCCAGGGACAGGTCGCTATGGCTACACCTTC. It encodes CASSDSPGTGRYGYTF.

V is TRBV5-1 and J is TRBJ1-1; 10 bases line up with TRBD1. Germline V lookup: CDR1 SGHRS, CDR2 YFSETQ. There are 14 residues in the CDR3. V lost 4 bases to trimming and J lost 5 bases; unmatched junction nucleotides: 5. The CDR3: CASSRDRGQTEAFF. For the CDR3, the DNA is TGCGCCAGCAGCAGAGACAGGGGGCAAACTGAAGCTTTCTTT.